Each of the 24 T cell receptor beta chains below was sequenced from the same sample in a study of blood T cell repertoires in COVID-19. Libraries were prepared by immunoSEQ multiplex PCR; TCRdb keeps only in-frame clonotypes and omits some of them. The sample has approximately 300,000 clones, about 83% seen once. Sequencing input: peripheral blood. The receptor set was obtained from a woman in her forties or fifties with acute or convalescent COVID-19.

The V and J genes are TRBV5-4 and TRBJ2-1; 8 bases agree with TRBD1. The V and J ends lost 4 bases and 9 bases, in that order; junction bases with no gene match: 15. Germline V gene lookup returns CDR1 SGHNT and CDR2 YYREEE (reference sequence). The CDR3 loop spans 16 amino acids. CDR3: CASSPPGQAALGEQFF. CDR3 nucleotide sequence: TGTGCCAGCAGCCCCCCGGGACAGGCGGCCCTTGGTGAGCAGTTCTTC.

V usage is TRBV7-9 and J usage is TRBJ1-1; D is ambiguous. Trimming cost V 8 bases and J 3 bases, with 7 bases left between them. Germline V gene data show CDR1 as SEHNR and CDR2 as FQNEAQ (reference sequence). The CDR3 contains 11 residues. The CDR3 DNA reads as TGTGCCAGCGGGAGGGACACTGAAGCTTTCTTT. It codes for CASGRDTEAFF.

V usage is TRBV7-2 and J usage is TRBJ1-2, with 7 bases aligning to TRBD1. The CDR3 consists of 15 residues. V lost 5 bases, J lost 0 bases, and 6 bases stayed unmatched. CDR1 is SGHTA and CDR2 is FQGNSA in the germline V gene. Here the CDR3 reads CASSIQTGTNYGYTF. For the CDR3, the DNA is TGTGCCAGCAGCATCCAGACAGGGACTAACTATGGCTACACCTTC.

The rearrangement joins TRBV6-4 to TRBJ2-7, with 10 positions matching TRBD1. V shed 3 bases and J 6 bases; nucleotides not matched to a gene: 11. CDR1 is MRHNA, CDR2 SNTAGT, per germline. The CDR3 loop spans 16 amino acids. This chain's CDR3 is CASSEAGTGVACEQYV. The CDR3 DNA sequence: TGTGCCAGCAGTGAGGCCGGGACAGGGGTTGCCTGCGAGCAGTACGTC.

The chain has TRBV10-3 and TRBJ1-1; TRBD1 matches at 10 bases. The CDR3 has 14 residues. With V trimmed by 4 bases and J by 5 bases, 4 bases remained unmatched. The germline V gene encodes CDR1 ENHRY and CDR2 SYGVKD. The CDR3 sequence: CAISGGTGETEAFF. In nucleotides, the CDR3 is TGTGCCATCAGTGGGGGGACAGGGGAGACTGAAGCTTTCTTT.

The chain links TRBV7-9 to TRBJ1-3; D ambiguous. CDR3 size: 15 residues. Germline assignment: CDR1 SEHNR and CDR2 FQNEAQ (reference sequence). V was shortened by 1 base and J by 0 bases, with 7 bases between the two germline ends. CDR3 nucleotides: TGTGCCAGCAGCTTAGTACGGAGCTCTGGAAACACCATATATTTT. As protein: CASSLVRSSGNTIYF.

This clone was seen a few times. The CDR3 region has the DNA TGTGCCAGCAGACCAACAGGGGGCAAGCCCCTCCACTTT. This sequence encodes CASRPTGGKPLHF. This sequence joins TRBV27 and TRBJ1-6, with 9 positions matching TRBD1. CDR1 MNHEY and CDR2 SMNVEV come from the germline V gene (reference sequence). Losses at the gene ends were 6 bases for V and 13 bases for J; bases not matched to a gene: 7. There are 13 residues in the CDR3.

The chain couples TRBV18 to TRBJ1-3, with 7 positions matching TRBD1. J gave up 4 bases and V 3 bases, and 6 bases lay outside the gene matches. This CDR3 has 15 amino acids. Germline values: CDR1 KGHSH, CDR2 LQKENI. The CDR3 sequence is CASSPGQVSGNTIYF. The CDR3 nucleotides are TGTGCCAGCTCACCCGGACAGGTTTCCGGAAACACCATATATTTT.

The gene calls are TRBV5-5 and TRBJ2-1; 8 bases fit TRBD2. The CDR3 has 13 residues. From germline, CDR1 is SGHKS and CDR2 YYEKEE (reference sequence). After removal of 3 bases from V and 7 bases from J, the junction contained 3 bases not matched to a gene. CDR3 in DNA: TGTGCCAGCAGCTCGGGAGGGGGAAATGAGCAGTTCTTC. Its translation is CASSSGGGNEQFF.

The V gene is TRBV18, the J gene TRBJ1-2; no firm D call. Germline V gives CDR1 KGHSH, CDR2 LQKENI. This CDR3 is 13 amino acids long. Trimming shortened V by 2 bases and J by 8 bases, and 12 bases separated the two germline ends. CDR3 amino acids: CASSPIGGEGYTF. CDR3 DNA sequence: TGTGCCAGCTCACCAATCGGAGGTGAGGGCTACACCTTC.

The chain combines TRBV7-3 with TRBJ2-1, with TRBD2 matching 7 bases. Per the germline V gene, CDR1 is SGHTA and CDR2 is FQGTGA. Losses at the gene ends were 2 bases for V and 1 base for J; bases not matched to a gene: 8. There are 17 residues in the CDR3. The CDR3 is CASSLGGGPGSYNEQFF. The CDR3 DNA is TGTGCCAGCAGCTTAGGGGGAGGGCCAGGGTCCTACAATGAGCAGTTCTTC.

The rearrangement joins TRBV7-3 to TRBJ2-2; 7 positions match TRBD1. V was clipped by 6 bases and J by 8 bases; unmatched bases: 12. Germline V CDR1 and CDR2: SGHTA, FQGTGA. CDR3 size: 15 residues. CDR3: CASRARQGGLGELFF. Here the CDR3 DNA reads TGTGCCAGCAGGGCTAGACAGGGCGGACTGGGGGAGCTGTTTTTT.

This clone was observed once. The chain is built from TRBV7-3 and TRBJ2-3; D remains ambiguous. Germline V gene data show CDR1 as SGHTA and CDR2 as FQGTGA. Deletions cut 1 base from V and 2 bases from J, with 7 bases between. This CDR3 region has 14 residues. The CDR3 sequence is CASSLIATTDTQYF. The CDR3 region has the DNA TGTGCCAGCAGCTTAATCGCTACCACAGATACGCAGTATTTT.

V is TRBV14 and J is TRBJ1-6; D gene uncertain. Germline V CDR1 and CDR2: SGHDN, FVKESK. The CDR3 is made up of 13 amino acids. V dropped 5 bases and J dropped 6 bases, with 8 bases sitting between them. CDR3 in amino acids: CASSYSVNSPLHF. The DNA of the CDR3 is TGTGCCAGCAGCTACAGTGTTAATTCACCCCTCCACTTT. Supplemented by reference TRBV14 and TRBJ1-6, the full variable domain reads EAGVTQFPSHSVIEKGQTVTLRCDPISGHDNLYWYRRVMGKEIKFLLHFVKESKQDESGMPNNRFLAERTGGTYSTLKVQPAELEDSGVYFCASSYSVNSPLHFGNGTRLTVT.

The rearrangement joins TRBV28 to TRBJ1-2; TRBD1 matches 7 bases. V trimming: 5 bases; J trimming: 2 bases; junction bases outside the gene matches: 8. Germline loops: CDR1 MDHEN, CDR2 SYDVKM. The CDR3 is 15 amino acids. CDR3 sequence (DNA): TGTGCCAGCAGTCGGACAGGAACACTGAACTATGGCTACACCTTC. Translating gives CASSRTGTLNYGYTF.

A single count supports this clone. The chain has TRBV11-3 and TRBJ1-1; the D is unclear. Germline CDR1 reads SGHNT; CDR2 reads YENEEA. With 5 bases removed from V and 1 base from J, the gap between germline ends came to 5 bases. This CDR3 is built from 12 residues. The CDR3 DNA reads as TGTGCCAGCAGCGCACAGAACACTGAAGCTTTCTTT. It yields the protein CASSAQNTEAFF.

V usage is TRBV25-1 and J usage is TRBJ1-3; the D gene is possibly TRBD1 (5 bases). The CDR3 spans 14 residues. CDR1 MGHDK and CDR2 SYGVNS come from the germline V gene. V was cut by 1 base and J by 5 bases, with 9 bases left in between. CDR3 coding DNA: TGTGCCAGCAGTGAATCAACAGGTAGAAACACCATATATTTT. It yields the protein CASSESTGRNTIYF. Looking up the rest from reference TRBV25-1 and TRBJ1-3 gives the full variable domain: EADIYQTPRYLVIGTGKKITLECSQTMGHDKMYWYQQDPGMELHLIHYSYGVNSTEKGDLSSESTVSRIRTEHFPLTLESARPSHTSQYLCASSESTGRNTIYFGEGSWLTVV.

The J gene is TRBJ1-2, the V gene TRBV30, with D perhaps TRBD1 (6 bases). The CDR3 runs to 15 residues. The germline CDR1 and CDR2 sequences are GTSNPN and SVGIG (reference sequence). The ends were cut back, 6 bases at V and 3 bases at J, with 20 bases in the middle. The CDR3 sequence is CACTSWGGFDYGYTF. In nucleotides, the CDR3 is TGTGCCTGCACCAGCTGGGGGGGCTTTGACTATGGCTACACCTTC.

The CDR3 coding sequence is TGTGCCAGCAGCTTAGGATATTCGGGTTCCCACACCTTC. This codes for CASSLGYSGSHTF. V usage is TRBV11-2 and J usage is TRBJ1-2, with no clear D. Deletions cut 1 base from V and 12 bases from J, with 15 bases between. This CDR3 comprises 13 residues. Germline lookup yields CDR1 SGHAT and CDR2 FQNNGV.

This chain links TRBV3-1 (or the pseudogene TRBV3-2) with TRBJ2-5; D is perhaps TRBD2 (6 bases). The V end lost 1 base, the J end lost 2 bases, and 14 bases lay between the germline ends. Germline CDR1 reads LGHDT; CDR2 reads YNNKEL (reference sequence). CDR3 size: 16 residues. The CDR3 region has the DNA TGTGCCAGCAGCCAAGGTCCGGGGGTCGGGCAAGAGACCCAGTACTTC. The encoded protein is CASSQGPGVGQETQYF.

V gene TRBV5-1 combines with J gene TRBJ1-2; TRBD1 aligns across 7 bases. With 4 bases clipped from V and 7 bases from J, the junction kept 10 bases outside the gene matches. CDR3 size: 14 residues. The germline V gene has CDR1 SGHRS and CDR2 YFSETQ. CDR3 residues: CASSLWGQGVGYTF. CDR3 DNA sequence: TGCGCCAGCAGCCTCTGGGGCCAGGGGGTTGGCTACACCTTC. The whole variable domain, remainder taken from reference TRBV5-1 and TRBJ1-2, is KAGVTQTPRYLIKTRGQQVTLSCSPISGHRSVSWYQQTPGQGLQFLFEYFSETQRNKGNFPGRFSGRQFSNSRSEMNVSTLELGDSALYLCASSLWGQGVGYTFGSGTRLTVV.

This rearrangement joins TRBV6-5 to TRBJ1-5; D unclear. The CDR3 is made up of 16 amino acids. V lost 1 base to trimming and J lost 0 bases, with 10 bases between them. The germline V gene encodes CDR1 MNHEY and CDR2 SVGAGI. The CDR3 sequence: CASSYCREYSNQPQHF. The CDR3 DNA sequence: TGTGCCAGCAGTTACTGTCGGGAATATAGCAATCAGCCCCAGCATTTT.

The chain's CDR3 is CASTQDRDQPQHF. The CDR3 nucleotides are TGTGCCAGCACCCAAGACAGGGATCAGCCCCAGCATTTT. The chain combines TRBV7-2 with TRBJ1-5; TRBD1 matches at 7 bases. This CDR3 has 13 residues. Trimming cost V 7 bases and J 5 bases; bases outside gene matches: 5. Germline V CDR1 and CDR2: SGHTA, FQGNSA.

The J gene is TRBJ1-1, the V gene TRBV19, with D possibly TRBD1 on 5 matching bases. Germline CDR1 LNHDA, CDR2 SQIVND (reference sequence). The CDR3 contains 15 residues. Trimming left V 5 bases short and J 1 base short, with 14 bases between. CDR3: CASSSPGRWNTEAFF. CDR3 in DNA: TGTGCCAGTAGTTCCCCAGGGCGTTGGAACACTGAAGCTTTCTTT.